One and the same sample provided the 19 T cell receptor beta chains below, sequenced in a study of T-cell memory formation after mild COVID-19 (dated by TCRdb to about 2021). Receptor libraries were prepared by 5' RACE. The instrument was an Illumina NovaSeq 6000. TCRdb reprocessed the public reads (quality trimming at Q25 with fastp, clone calling with MiXCR) and kept in-frame beta chains. Every CDR3 protein is listed once, alongside the most common genes and DNA of its rows. For this sample the table gives 410,000 or so distinct CDR3 sequences, of which 23% were detected only once. The top ten hold around 12% of the sample. The sequenced material came from PBMCs or a T cell subset sorted from them (not recorded which). The receptors here all came from an adult woman who had mild COVID-19 (a few samples of this study predate the infection). The sample titles of this study are shuffled in the database, so cell type and time point are left out; the donor was told from shared clones.

This clonotype occurred many times. The chain recombines TRBV5-1 with TRBJ2-7, with a possible D match to TRBD2 (6 bases). The germline CDR1 and CDR2 sequences are SGHRS and YFSETQ. This CDR3 is built from 16 residues. Trimming shortened V by 1 base and J by 0 bases, and 14 bases separated the two germline ends. CDR3 bases: TGCGCCAGCAGCTTGATGCCGGGACTGAGCTCCTACGAGCAGTACTTC. Translating it yields CASSLMPGLSSYEQYF. Complete variable domain (other parts from reference TRBV5-1 and TRBJ2-7): KAGVTQTPRYLIKTRGQQVTLSCSPISGHRSVSWYQQTPGQGLQFLFEYFSETQRNKGNFPGRFSGRQFSNSRSEMNVSTLELGDSALYLCASSLMPGLSSYEQYFGPGTRLTVT.

This clonotype was picked up a small number of times. The chain employs TRBV5-1 and TRBJ1-2; D not resolved. CDR1 and CDR2 from the germline V gene are SGHRS and YFSETQ. Trimming pared 3 bases from V and 0 bases from J, leaving 12 bases between. The CDR3 extends over 15 amino acids. The DNA for the CDR3 is TGCGCCAGCAGCTGGACGGGAGGGCCTAACTATGGCTACACCTTC. This codes for CASSWTGGPNYGYTF.

The chain has TRBV7-9 and TRBJ2-1, with D hard to call. The V end lost 5 bases, the J end lost 9 bases, and 23 bases lay between the germline ends. This CDR3 has 16 residues. Germline V gene sequence: CDR1 SEHNR, CDR2 FQNEAQ (reference sequence). The CDR3 spells CASSPVKLPWTGEQFF. The CDR3 DNA reads TGTGCCAGCAGCCCCGTTAAACTTCCATGGACGGGTGAGCAGTTCTTC. The whole variable domain, remainder taken from reference TRBV7-9 and TRBJ2-1, is DTGVSQNPRHKITKRGQNVTFRCDPISEHNRLYWYRQTLGQGPEFLTYFQNEAQLEKSRLLSDRFSAERPKGSFSTLEIQRTEQGDSAMYLCASSPVKLPWTGEQFFGPGTRLTVL.

The genes are TRBV7-2 and TRBJ2-1; D is ambiguous. The CDR3 has 14 residues. CDR1 is SGHTA, CDR2 FQGNSA, per germline. The germline V and J ends were trimmed by 1 base and 7 bases, with 11 bases remaining between them. The CDR3 DNA reads TGTGCCAGCAGCTTAGATGAGGCATGGAATGAGCAGTTCTTC. Protein product: CASSLDEAWNEQFF.

This clonotype was seen only a few times. The chain couples TRBV4-1 to TRBJ2-3, with a tentative D call TRBD2 (6 bases). V gave up 1 base and J gave up 2 bases, with 19 bases separating them. Per the germline V gene, CDR1 is MGHRA and CDR2 is YSYEKL. The CDR3 totals 18 residues. In DNA form, the CDR3 reads TGCGCCAGCAGCCAAGTTCGGGTCCGACTAGTCGCCACAGATACGCAGTATTTT. Amino acid sequence: CASSQVRVRLVATDTQYF.

In this sample, this clonotype turned up a few times. The chain employs TRBV24-1 and TRBJ2-7; the match to TRBD2 covers 11 bases. From germline, CDR1 is KGHDR and CDR2 SFDVKD. The CDR3 has 14 amino acids. The J segment lost 2 bases and the V segment lost 9 bases, leaving 5 bases of the junction unmatched. CDR3 residues: CATGTSGPPYEQYF. In nucleotides, the CDR3 is TGTGCCACCGGGACTAGCGGCCCTCCCTACGAGCAGTACTTC.

The rearrangement joins TRBV4-2 to TRBJ2-3; 8 bases are a match to TRBD1. Per the germline V gene, CDR1 is LGHNA and CDR2 is YNFKEQ. The CDR3 extends over 13 amino acids. With 1 base clipped from V and 12 bases from J, the junction kept 6 bases outside the gene matches. DNA for the CDR3: TGTGCCAGCAGCCAAGGGCAGGGACAGGTCCAGTATTTT. It yields the protein CASSQGQGQVQYF.

This clonotype occurred a few times. The gene calls are TRBV11-2 and TRBJ1-2, with 10 bases matching TRBD1. Trimming took 3 bases from V and 7 from J; bases not matched to a gene: 11. The CDR3 has 16 amino acids. Germline V CDR1 and CDR2: SGHAT, FQNNGV. CDR3 residues: CASSFGKDRGKAGYTF. The CDR3 nucleotides read TGTGCCAGCAGCTTCGGAAAGGACAGGGGGAAGGCTGGCTACACCTTC.

The chain has TRBV29-1 and TRBJ2-7; 13 bases fit TRBD2. Unmatched junction bases numbered 3, after V lost 7 bases and J lost 3 bases. In germline, CDR1 is SQVTM, CDR2 ANQGSEA. This CDR3 is built from 13 residues. The CDR3 DNA sequence: TGCAGCGCCAGGACTAGCGGGGGCTACGAGCAGTACTTC. Protein sequence: CSARTSGGYEQYF.

There are a few counts of this clonotype. The V and J genes are TRBV15 and TRBJ1-2; 9 bases match TRBD1. The CDR3 has 14 amino acids. Germline V lookup: CDR1 LNHNV, CDR2 YYDKDF (reference sequence). Trimming at V came to 3 bases and at J to 4 bases, leaving 3 bases not matched to a gene. The CDR3 DNA is TGTGCCACCAGCAGGGCGGACAGGGGCTATGGCTACACCTTC. This gives the protein CATSRADRGYGYTF. Looking up the rest from reference TRBV15 and TRBJ1-2 gives the full variable domain: DAMVIQNPRYQVTQFGKPVTLSCSQTLNHNVMYWYQQKSSQAPKLLFHYYDKDFNNEADTPDNFQSRRPNTSFCFLDIRSPGLGDTAMYLCATSRADRGYGYTFGSGTRLTVV.

The V and J genes are TRBV7-6 and TRBJ2-1, with D unclear. CDR3 length: 15 residues. Per the germline V gene, CDR1 is SGHVS and CDR2 is FNYEAQ. The V end lost 1 base, the J end lost 0 bases, and 7 bases lay between the germline ends. The CDR3 sequence: CASSLGDFSYNEQFF. The CDR3 DNA is TGTGCCAGCAGCTTAGGGGATTTCTCCTACAATGAGCAGTTCTTC.

This clonotype was counted between two and nine times. The rearrangement joins TRBV9 to TRBJ2-1; 8 bases agree with TRBD2. Germline V lookup: CDR1 SGDLS, CDR2 YYNGEE. The J segment lost 9 bases and the V segment lost 0 bases, leaving 14 bases of the junction unmatched. The CDR3 totals 17 residues. CDR3 loop: CASSVASGWDLGGEQFF. As DNA, the CDR3 is TGTGCCAGCAGCGTAGCTAGCGGGTGGGATCTTGGGGGTGAGCAGTTCTTC. Full variable domain (remainder filled in from reference TRBV9 and TRBJ2-1): DSGVTQTPKHLITATGQRVTLRCSPRSGDLSVYWYQQSLDQGLQFLIQYYNGEERAKGNILERFSAQQFPDLHSELNLSSLELGDSALYFCASSVASGWDLGGEQFFGPGTRLTVL.

The CDR3 region is CASSVTSGRGSEQYF. CDR3 coding DNA: TGTGCCAGCAGCGTTACATCCGGACGAGGGTCCGAGCAGTACTTC. The chain links TRBV9 to TRBJ2-7; D is perhaps TRBD2 (5 bases). V was trimmed by 2 bases and J by 6 bases, leaving 18 bases between them. This CDR3 comprises 15 residues. The germline CDR1 and CDR2 sequences are SGDLS and YYNGEE.

The rearrangement links TRBV20-1 to TRBJ1-1; D unclear. The CDR3 spans 15 residues. The germline V and J ends were trimmed by 1 base and 1 base, with 13 bases remaining between them. Germline lookup yields CDR1 DFQATT and CDR2 SNEGSKA (reference sequence). The CDR3 bases are TGCAGTGCTAGAGTACCTCCCGGAAGGAACACTGAAGCTTTCTTT. Translation gives CSARVPPGRNTEAFF.

The CDR3 DNA sequence: TGCAGTGCTCCAGTCGGGGGTTCCTACAATGAGCAGTTCTTC. Amino acid sequence: CSAPVGGSYNEQFF. This sequence joins TRBV20-1 and TRBJ2-1, with a weak D call TRBD2 (6 bases). Trimming cost V 5 bases and J 1 base, with 12 bases left between them. Germline V CDR1 and CDR2: DFQATT, SNEGSKA (reference sequence). This CDR3 is 14 amino acids long.

The J gene is TRBJ1-2, the V gene TRBV6-2 or TRBV6-3, with D perhaps matching TRBD1 (6 bases). The germline V and J ends were trimmed by 6 bases and 4 bases, with 18 bases remaining between them. Germline CDR1 is MNHEY and CDR2 is SVGEGT. This CDR3 is built from 15 residues. The CDR3 DNA follows: TGTGCCAGCAGCCACGGGACAAGGAGAATCTATGGCTACACCTTC. It encodes CASSHGTRRIYGYTF.

The chain has TRBV7-2 and TRBJ2-3; D may match TRBD1 or TRBD2 (5 bases each). This CDR3 has 15 amino acids. In germline, CDR1 is SGHTA, CDR2 FQGNSA. V gave up 3 bases and J gave up 2 bases, with 12 bases separating them. The CDR3 sequence is CASSFRGSITDTQYF. Written as DNA, the CDR3 is TGTGCCAGCAGCTTCCGGGGCAGCATCACAGATACGCAGTATTTT. Filled out from reference TRBV7-2 and TRBJ2-3, the complete variable domain reads GAGVSQSPSNKVTEKGKDVELRCDPISGHTALYWYRQSLGQGLEFLIYFQGNSAPDKSGLPSDRFSAERTGGSVSTLTIQRTQQEDSAVYLCASSFRGSITDTQYFGPGTRLTVL.

This rearrangement joins TRBV24-1 to TRBJ2-4; unclear D gene. This CDR3 region has 18 residues. V was cut by 0 bases and J by 0 bases, with 14 bases left in between. Per the germline V gene, CDR1 is KGHDR and CDR2 is SFDVKD. The CDR3 loop is CATSDLKWSFLAKNIQYF. For the CDR3, the DNA is TGTGCCACCAGTGATTTGAAGTGGAGTTTTCTAGCCAAAAACATTCAGTACTTC.

This rearrangement joins TRBV12-3 or TRBV12-4 to TRBJ2-7; D possibly uses TRBD1 or TRBD2 (5 bases each). The CDR3 is made up of 17 amino acids. The V end lost 0 bases, the J end lost 0 bases, and 15 bases lay between the germline ends. The CDR3 is CASSLAGLGRHSYEQYF. The DNA for the CDR3 is TGTGCCAGCAGTTTAGCCGGGCTGGGACGCCACTCCTACGAGCAGTACTTC.